Listed here are 26 T cell receptor beta chains from one sample, sequenced in a study of CD8 T cells in acute hepatitis C reinfection. The repertoire was sequenced with immunoSEQ multiplex PCR; TCRdb's copy has only in-frame clones and lacks some. The data contain tens of thousands of clones, around nine tenths of them singletons. Time point of the sample: naive CD8 control sorted from an acute-time-point sample. The sample was naive CD8+ T cells from PBMCs. These receptors came from a man aged 30-40 years with chronic hepatitis C.

In this sample, this clone turned up once. This rearrangement joins TRBV6-1 to TRBJ2-7, with unresolved D. Per germline, CDR1 MNHNS and CDR2 SASEGT. The CDR3 length is 12 residues. V was clipped by 5 bases and J by 3 bases, with 8 bases between them. The CDR3 sequence is CASSYGHYEQYF. The DNA for the CDR3 is TGTGCCAGCAGTTATGGGCACTACGAGCAGTACTTC.

V gene TRBV6-5 combines with J gene TRBJ2-1; D is unresolved. This CDR3 contains 14 residues. V was cut by 0 bases and J by 10 bases, with 13 bases left in between. Germline values: CDR1 MNHEY, CDR2 SVGAGI. The CDR3 DNA follows: TGTGCCAGCAGTTACTCGAATTTCAGAGACGAGCAGTTCTTC. This encodes CASSYSNFRDEQFF.

The V and J genes are TRBV19 and TRBJ1-1, with TRBD1 identical over 9 bases. Germline CDR1 is LNHDA and CDR2 is SQIVND (reference sequence). Trimming at V came to 8 bases and at J to 3 bases, leaving 4 bases not matched to a gene. This CDR3 has 13 residues. CDR3 region: CASGTGLHTEAFF. As DNA, the CDR3 is TGTGCCAGTGGGACAGGGCTCCACACTGAAGCTTTCTTT.

V gene TRBV6-6 combines with J gene TRBJ1-2; TRBD1 aligns across 9 bases. Germline loops: CDR1 MNHNY, CDR2 SVGAGI (reference sequence). The V segment lost 3 bases and the J segment 3 bases; nucleotides outside the gene matches: 5. This CDR3 is built from 15 residues. This CDR3 reads CASSYGTGGDYGYTF. In DNA form, the CDR3 reads TGTGCCAGCAGTTATGGAACAGGGGGCGACTATGGCTACACCTTC.

V usage is TRBV4-1 and J usage is TRBJ1-6; D is unclear. The V gene's germline CDR1 is MGHRA and CDR2 YSYEKL. CDR3 size: 16 residues. The ends were cut back, 0 bases at V and 8 bases at J, with 14 bases in the middle. CDR3 amino acids: CASSQDPAGAYSPLHF. CDR3 nucleotide sequence: TGCGCCAGCAGCCAAGATCCGGCAGGTGCCTATTCACCCCTCCACTTT.

This rearrangement joins TRBV29-1 to TRBJ2-7; D perhaps matches TRBD2 (6 bases). V was trimmed by 6 bases and J by 0 bases, leaving 15 bases between them. The germline V gene encodes CDR1 SQVTM and CDR2 ANQGSEA. This CDR3 is built from 14 residues. The CDR3 DNA follows: TGCAGCGTCGCCGGGACTTCGAGCTCCTACGAGCAGTACTTC. Translated: CSVAGTSSSYEQYF.

The J gene is TRBJ2-5, the V gene TRBV11-2; TRBD2 matches 11 bases. The germline V gene has CDR1 SGHAT and CDR2 FQNNGV. There are 15 residues in the CDR3. V lost 5 bases, J lost 2 bases, and 4 bases stayed unmatched. As DNA, the CDR3 is TGTGCCAGCAGCGTGGGACTAGCGGAACAAGAGACCCAGTACTTC. Translated: CASSVGLAEQETQYF. Using reference TRBV11-2 and TRBJ2-5 for the parts outside the CDR3, the full variable domain is EAGVAQSPRYKIIEKRQSVAFWCNPISGHATLYWYQQILGQGPKLLIQFQNNGVVDDSQLPKDRFSAERLKGVDSTLKIQPAKLEDSAVYLCASSVGLAEQETQYFGPGTRLLVL.

The chain links TRBV2 to TRBJ1-2; 8 bases are shared with TRBD1. The length of the CDR3 is 15 residues. Germline lookup yields CDR1 SNHLY and CDR2 FYNNEI. Trimming cost V 10 bases and J 2 bases; bases outside gene matches: 12. The CDR3 here is CAITSRTGLNYGYTF. CDR3 sequence (DNA): TGTGCCATCACCTCCAGGACAGGGTTAAACTATGGCTACACCTTC.

The V gene is TRBV5-4, the J gene TRBJ2-1, with 9 bases identical to TRBD1. The CDR3 runs 15 residues. Germline loops: CDR1 SGHNT, CDR2 YYREEE (reference sequence). The junction had 9 bases not matched to a gene; V was cut back by 3 bases and J by 8 bases. The CDR3 spells CASSSPAQGAYEQFF. CDR3 in DNA: TGTGCCAGCAGCTCCCCGGCACAGGGGGCCTATGAGCAGTTCTTC.

The V call is TRBV5-1, the J call TRBJ2-2; 10 nucleotides align to TRBD1. This CDR3 has 14 residues. V was pared by 7 bases and J by 5 bases, with 5 bases of the junction left unmatched. From germline, CDR1 is SGHRS and CDR2 YFSETQ. The CDR3 DNA is TGCGCCAGCTGGGGGACAGGGGAAACCGGGGAGCTGTTTTTT. Amino acid sequence: CASWGTGETGELFF.

The chain is built from TRBV14 and TRBJ2-5; TRBD2 matches 8 bases. The germline V gene encodes CDR1 SGHDN and CDR2 FVKESK. After removal of 1 base from V and 2 bases from J, the junction contained 6 bases not matched to a gene. The CDR3 runs 16 residues. DNA for the CDR3: TGTGCCAGCAGCCAAGTTCTAGCGGGTGTTCAAGAGACCCAGTACTTC. Translated, it gives CASSQVLAGVQETQYF.

The chain couples TRBV19 to TRBJ2-7; 10 bases align to TRBD2. V was pared by 5 bases and J by 5 bases, with 9 bases of the junction left unmatched. Per germline, CDR1 LNHDA and CDR2 SQIVND (reference sequence). CDR3 length equals 15 residues. CDR3 nucleotides: TGTGCCAGTAGTCCGTGGAGTAGCGGGAGGAACGAGCAGTACTTC. This codes for CASSPWSSGRNEQYF.

This chain uses TRBV12-5 with TRBJ1-2; perhaps TRBD1 as D (5 bases). The CDR3 length is 14 residues. V lost 5 bases and J 3 bases, leaving 13 bases between the germline ends. Germline CDR1 reads LGHNT; CDR2 reads FRNRAP. CDR3 in DNA: TGTGCTAGTGGTCCACCCGAGGGGTACTATGGCTACACCTTC. It is translated as CASGPPEGYYGYTF.

The CDR3 spells CASSQSIDGNTEAFF. The CDR3 region has the DNA TGTGCCAGCAGCCAATCTATCGACGGCAACACTGAAGCTTTCTTT. V and J are TRBV16 and TRBJ1-1; D gene ambiguous. CDR1 and CDR2 (germline): KGHSY, FQNENV. The V gene lost 0 bases and the J gene lost 2 bases, with 10 bases spanning the gap. CDR3 length: 15 residues.

In this sample, this clone turned up once. This chain links TRBV30 with TRBJ1-1; D not certain. Germline CDR1 reads GTSNPN; CDR2 reads SVGIG (reference sequence). The CDR3 is 13 residues long. Between the trimmed V and J ends, which lost 8 bases and 6 bases, there was a span of 19 bases. CDR3 bases: TGTGCCCGCATTGACCGGCCGGGGTCTGAAGCTTTCTTT. It translates to CARIDRPGSEAFF.

The V call is TRBV19, the J call TRBJ1-1; D possibly corresponds to TRBD1 (6 bases). Between the trimmed V and J ends, which lost 2 bases and 5 bases, there was a span of 9 bases. The CDR3 is 13 residues long. Germline-derived CDR1 and CDR2 are LNHDA and SQIVND (reference sequence). The CDR3 bases are TGTGCCAGTAGTATAACAGGGATAACTGAAGCTTTCTTT. Protein: CASSITGITEAFF.

The rearrangement joins TRBV7-9 to TRBJ2-7, with D unresolved. CDR3 length equals 13 residues. V was cut by 5 bases and J by 4 bases, with 12 bases left in between. From germline, CDR1 is SEHNR and CDR2 FQNEAQ (reference sequence). This CDR3 reads CASSPEGWYEQYF. The CDR3 coding sequence is TGTGCCAGCAGCCCAGAAGGGTGGTACGAGCAGTACTTC.

A few counts support this clone. The V gene is TRBV5-1, the J gene TRBJ1-2, with D tentatively TRBD1 (6 bases). This CDR3 has 12 amino acids. Trimming took off 3 bases at V and 7 bases at J, with 10 bases between the two ends. Germline CDR1 and CDR2: SGHRS and YFSETQ. The CDR3 DNA reads TGCGCCAGCAGCTCTGAACAGGGTGGCTACACCTTC. It specifies CASSSEQGGYTF.

This clone showed up just a few times. V and J are TRBV27 and TRBJ1-2; tentative D call: TRBD1 (5 bases). V dropped 0 bases and J dropped 4 bases, with 12 bases sitting between them. CDR1 is MNHEY, CDR2 SMNVEV, per germline (reference sequence). The CDR3 contains 15 residues. CDR3 sequence: CASSLSSGRGYGYTF. The CDR3 DNA sequence: TGTGCCAGCAGTTTATCGTCGGGAAGGGGCTATGGCTACACCTTC.

The DNA for the CDR3 is TGCGCCAGCAGCTTGTCGGAGACTAGGGAGACCCAGTACTTC. Translation gives CASSLSETRETQYF. The J gene is TRBJ2-5, the V gene TRBV5-1; tentative D call: TRBD2 (6 bases). Germline V gives CDR1 SGHRS, CDR2 YFSETQ. The V end was cut by 1 base, the J end by 5 bases, with 12 bases between. The CDR3 length is 14 residues.

V usage is TRBV2 and J usage is TRBJ2-3; the match to TRBD1 covers 8 bases. Germline V lookup: CDR1 SNHLY, CDR2 FYNNEI. The trim removed 6 bases at V and 4 bases at J, leaving 6 bases unmatched. This CDR3 spans 14 amino acids. CDR3 DNA sequence: TGTGCCAGCAGAGGACAGGGTCCGCCAGATACGCAGTATTTT. Translated: CASRGQGPPDTQYF.

This rearrangement joins TRBV19 to TRBJ2-3; unclear D gene. The CDR3 length is 12 residues. The germline V and J ends were trimmed by 5 bases and 4 bases, with 7 bases remaining between them. CDR1 and CDR2 from the germline V gene are LNHDA and SQIVND (reference sequence). In DNA, the CDR3 is TGTGCCAGTAGTCCTACAGCAGATACGCAGTATTTT. Protein sequence: CASSPTADTQYF.

The V call is TRBV6-1, the J call TRBJ2-7; D uncertain. V lost 1 base and J 2 bases, leaving 9 bases between the germline ends. This CDR3 is built from 14 residues. The germline CDR1 and CDR2 sequences are MNHNS and SASEGT. The CDR3 loop is CASSEVGIPYEQYF. Written as DNA, the CDR3 is TGTGCCAGCAGTGAAGTGGGGATTCCCTACGAGCAGTACTTC.

This chain joins TRBV18 and TRBJ2-3; perhaps TRBD2 as D (6 bases). Deletions cut 3 bases from V and 8 bases from J, with 12 bases between. Germline V gives CDR1 KGHSH, CDR2 LQKENI. CDR3 size: 13 residues. CDR3 DNA sequence: TGTGCCAGCTCACCGGGAGGCATTGTTACGCAGTATTTT. Translation gives CASSPGGIVTQYF.

The chain couples TRBV30 to TRBJ1-2, with no clear D. CDR1 GTSNPN and CDR2 SVGIG come from the germline V gene (reference sequence). There are 8 residues in the CDR3. The germline V and J ends were trimmed by 5 bases and 6 bases, with 1 base remaining between them. The CDR3: CAWDGYTF. The CDR3 nucleotides are TGTGCCTGGGATGGCTACACCTTC.

V is TRBV5-8 and J is TRBJ2-5; unclear D gene. V lost 1 base, J lost 3 bases, and 7 bases lay in between. The CDR3 is 13 residues long. Germline V gene data show CDR1 as SGHTS and CDR2 as YDEGEE. CDR3 in DNA: TGTGCCAGCAGCTTGTTTTTAGAAGAGACCCAGTACTTC. The encoded protein is CASSLFLEETQYF.